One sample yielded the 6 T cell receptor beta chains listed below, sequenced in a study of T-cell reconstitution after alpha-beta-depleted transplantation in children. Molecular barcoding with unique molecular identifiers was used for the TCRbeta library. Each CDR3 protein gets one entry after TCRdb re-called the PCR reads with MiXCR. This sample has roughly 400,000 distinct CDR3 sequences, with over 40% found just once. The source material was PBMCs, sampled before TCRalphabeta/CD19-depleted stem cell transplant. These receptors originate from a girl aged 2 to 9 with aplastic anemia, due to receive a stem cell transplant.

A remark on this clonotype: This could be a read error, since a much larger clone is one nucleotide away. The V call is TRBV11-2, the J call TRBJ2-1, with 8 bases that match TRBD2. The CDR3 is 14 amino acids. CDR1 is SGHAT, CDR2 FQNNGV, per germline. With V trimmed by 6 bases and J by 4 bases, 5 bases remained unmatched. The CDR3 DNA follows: TGTGCCAGCAGTGGACTAGCACCGTACAATGAGCAGTTCTTC. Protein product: CASSGLAPYNEQFF.

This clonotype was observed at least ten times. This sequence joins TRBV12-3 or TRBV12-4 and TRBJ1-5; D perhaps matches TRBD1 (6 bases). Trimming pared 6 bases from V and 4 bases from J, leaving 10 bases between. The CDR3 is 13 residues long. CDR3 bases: TGTGCCAGCAGCCCCGACAGGAATCAGCCCCAGCATTTT. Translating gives CASSPDRNQPQHF.

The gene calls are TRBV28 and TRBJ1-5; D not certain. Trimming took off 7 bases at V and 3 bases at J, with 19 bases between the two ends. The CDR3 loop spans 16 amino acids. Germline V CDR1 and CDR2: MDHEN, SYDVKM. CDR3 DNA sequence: TGTGCCAGCATTGGGTTGGGCCAGGTGGACAATCAGCCCCAGCATTTT. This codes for CASIGLGQVDNQPQHF.

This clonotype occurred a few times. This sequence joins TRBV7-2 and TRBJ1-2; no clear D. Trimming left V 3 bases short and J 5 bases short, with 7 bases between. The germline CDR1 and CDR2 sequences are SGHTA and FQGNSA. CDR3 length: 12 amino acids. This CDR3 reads CASSLLWYGYTF. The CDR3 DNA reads TGTGCCAGCAGCTTGCTGTGGTATGGCTACACCTTC.

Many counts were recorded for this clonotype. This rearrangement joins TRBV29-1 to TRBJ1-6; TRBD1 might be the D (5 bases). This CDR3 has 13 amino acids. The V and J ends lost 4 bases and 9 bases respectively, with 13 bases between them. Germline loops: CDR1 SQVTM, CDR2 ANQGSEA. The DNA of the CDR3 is TGCAGCGTTGCTACAACGGGGGGTTCACCCCTCCACTTT. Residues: CSVATTGGSPLHF. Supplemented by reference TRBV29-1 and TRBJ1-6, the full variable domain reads SAVISQKPSRDICQRGTSLTIQCQVDSQVTMMFWYRQQPGQSLTLIATANQGSEATYESGFVIDKFPISRPNLTFSTLTVSNMSPEDSSIYLCSVATTGGSPLHFGNGTRLTVT.

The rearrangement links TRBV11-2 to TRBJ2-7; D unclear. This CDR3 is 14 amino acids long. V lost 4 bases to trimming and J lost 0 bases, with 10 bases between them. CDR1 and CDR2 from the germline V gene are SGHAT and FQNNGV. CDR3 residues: CASSSLESSYEQYF. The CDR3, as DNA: TGTGCCAGCAGCTCTCTAGAGAGCTCCTACGAGCAGTACTTC.